The clone carrying this T cell receptor (beta chain) was found once. This sample was included in a study of blood T cell repertoires in COVID-19. Across the study: COVID-19 samples, acute and convalescent, were from the United States, Italy and Spain.

As processed by the authors: Using reference gene primer amplification, nucleated cell counts were estimated. The table came from immunoSEQ multiplex PCR; TCRdb's copy has only in-frame clones and leaves some out. Clone size and V and J calls were adopted from that table, with D and trimming inferred from the DNA. Here the sample spans around 270,000 clones, around nine tenths being singletons. The source of this sequence is a man aged 35 to 55 with acute or convalescent COVID-19. Sequencing used peripheral blood.

CDR3 DNA: TGTGCCAGCAGCCTCAGACCTCAGGGTAGGGCCGGGGAGCTGTTTTTT. It yields the protein CASSLRPQGRAGELFF. The chain links TRBV9 to TRBJ2-2, with D possibly matching TRBD1 (5 bases). Germline V gives CDR1 SGDLS, CDR2 YYNGEE. This CDR3 has 16 amino acids. Trimming took off 4 bases at V and 6 bases at J, with 19 bases between the two ends.